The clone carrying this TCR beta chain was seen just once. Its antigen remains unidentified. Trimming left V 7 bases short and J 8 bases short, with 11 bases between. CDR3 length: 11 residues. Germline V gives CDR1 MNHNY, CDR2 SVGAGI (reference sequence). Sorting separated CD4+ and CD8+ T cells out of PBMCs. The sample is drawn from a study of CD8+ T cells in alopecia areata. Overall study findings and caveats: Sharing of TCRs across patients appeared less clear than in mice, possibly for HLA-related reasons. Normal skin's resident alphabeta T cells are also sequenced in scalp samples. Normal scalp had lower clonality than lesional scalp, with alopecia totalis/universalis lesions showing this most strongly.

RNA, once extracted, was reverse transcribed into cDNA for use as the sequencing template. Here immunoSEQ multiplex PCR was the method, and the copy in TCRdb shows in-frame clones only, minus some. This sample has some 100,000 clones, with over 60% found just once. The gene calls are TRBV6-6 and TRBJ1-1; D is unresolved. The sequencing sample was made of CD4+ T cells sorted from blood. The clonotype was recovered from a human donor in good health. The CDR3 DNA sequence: TGTGCCAGCACCGACGCCGGAGAAGCTTTCTTT. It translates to CASTDAGEAFF.